The clone carrying this T cell receptor (beta chain) has a handful of counts. Its antigen is not identified. Template switching added a universal primer site; cDNA carried unique molecular identifiers. From the 5' RACE reads, TCRdb called clonotypes with MiXCR, one entry per CDR3 protein. This table has 700,000 to 950,000 distinct CDR3 sequences, around 12% appearing once. This sample is part of a study of identical twins. General study findings and limits: Fewer insertions marked abundant cord blood beta clonotypes; young adult naive trended weakly, memory not at all.

Trimming left V 0 bases short and J 5 bases short, with 11 bases between. Germline CDR1 reads MNHEY; CDR2 reads SVGAGI. The CDR3 runs to 16 residues. This same sample was also part of a study on yellow fever vaccine responses in identical twins.

The receptor comes from a woman aged 18-29 years in good health. The chain carries TRBV6-5 and TRBJ1-6; the D is unclear. Sequencing input: PBMCs. In DNA, the CDR3 is TGTGCCAGCAGTTACTCCTGGGGATCGAATAATTCACCCCTCCACTTT. Encoded protein: CASSYSWGSNNSPLHF.